The clone carrying this TCR beta chain is medium-sized. Antigen specificity is unknown. V was pared by 4 bases and J by 4 bases, with 17 bases between. Germline values: CDR1 DFQATT, CDR2 SNEGSKA (reference sequence). The CDR3 runs to 14 residues. Carried by each TCR cDNA molecule was a unique molecular identifier. TCRdb re-derived calls from the 5' RACE reads in MiXCR, one entry per CDR3 protein. The sample has approximately 5,100 distinct CDR3 sequences; approximately 6.5% are singletons. The data belong to a study of spatial heterogeneity in lung cancer. Overall study: Beta-chain sequences consistently outnumbered alpha-chain sequences in detection. Study findings and constraints: In tumors, expanded intratumoral alpha and beta TCR counts tracked mutation counts.

Indicated time point: sample taken at primary tumor resection. Donation came from about 72 patients with untreated early-stage non-small cell lung cancer. The starting material was lung tumor tissue, obtained at surgery. The sequence came from a male donor with early-stage non-small cell lung cancer. The chain recombines TRBV20-1 with TRBJ2-7; D tentatively reads TRBD1 or TRBD2 (5 bases each). The CDR3 DNA sequence: TGCAGTGCTAAGAGGGTCCCTGGGGGATACGAGCAGTACTTC. Amino acids: CSAKRVPGGYEQYF.